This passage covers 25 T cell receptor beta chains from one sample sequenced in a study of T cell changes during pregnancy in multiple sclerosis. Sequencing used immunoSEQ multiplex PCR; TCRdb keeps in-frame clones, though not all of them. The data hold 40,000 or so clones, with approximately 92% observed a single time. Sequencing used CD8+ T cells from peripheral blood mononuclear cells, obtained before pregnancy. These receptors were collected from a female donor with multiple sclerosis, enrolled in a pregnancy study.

The CDR3 DNA reads TGTGCCAGCAGCCGAGGGCCGGGGGGGCTATACGAGCAGTACTTC. This codes for CASSRGPGGLYEQYF. The V and J genes are TRBV7-9 and TRBJ2-7, with TRBD2 matching over 8 bases. The CDR3 extends over 15 amino acids. J lost 4 bases, V lost 5 bases, and 10 bases had no gene match. Germline V gene lookup returns CDR1 SEHNR and CDR2 FQNEAQ (reference sequence).

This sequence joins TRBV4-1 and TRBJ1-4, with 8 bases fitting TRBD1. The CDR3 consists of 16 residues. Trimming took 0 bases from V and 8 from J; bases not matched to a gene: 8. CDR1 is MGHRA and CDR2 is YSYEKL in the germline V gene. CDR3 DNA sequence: TGCGCCAGCAGCCAAGATGGGGACAGGTTTGAAGAAAAACTGTTTTTT. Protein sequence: CASSQDGDRFEEKLFF.

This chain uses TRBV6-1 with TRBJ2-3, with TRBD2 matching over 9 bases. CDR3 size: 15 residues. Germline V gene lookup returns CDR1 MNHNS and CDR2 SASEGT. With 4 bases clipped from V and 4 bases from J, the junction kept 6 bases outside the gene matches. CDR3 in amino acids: CASSASSGGSDTQYF. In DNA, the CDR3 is TGTGCCAGCAGTGCGAGTAGCGGGGGCTCAGATACGCAGTATTTT.

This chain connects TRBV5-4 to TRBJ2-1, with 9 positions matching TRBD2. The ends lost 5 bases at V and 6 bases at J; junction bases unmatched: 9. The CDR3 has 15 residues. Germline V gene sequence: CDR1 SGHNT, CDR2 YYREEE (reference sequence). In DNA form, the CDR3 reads TGTGCCAGCAGAAAAAGCGGGAGGCCCCCCAATGAGCAGTTCTTC. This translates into CASRKSGRPPNEQFF.

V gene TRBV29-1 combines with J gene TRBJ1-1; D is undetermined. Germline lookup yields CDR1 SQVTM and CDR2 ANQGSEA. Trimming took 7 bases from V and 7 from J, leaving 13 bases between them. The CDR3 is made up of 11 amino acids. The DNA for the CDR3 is TGCAGCGGGGGAGGGAGACATGAAGCTTTCTTT. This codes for CSGGGRHEAFF.

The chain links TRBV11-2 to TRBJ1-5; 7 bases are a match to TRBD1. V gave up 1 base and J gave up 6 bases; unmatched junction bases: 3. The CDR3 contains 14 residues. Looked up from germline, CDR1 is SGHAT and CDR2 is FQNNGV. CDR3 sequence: CASSLGPGGQPQHF. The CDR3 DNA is TGTGCCAGCAGCTTAGGGCCAGGGGGTCAGCCCCAGCATTTT.

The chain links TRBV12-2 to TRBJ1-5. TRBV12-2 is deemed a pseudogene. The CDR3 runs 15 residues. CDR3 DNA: TGTGCAAGTCGCTTAAGGGCTGCGAGGGATCAGCCCCAGCATTTT. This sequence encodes CASRLRAARDQPQHF.

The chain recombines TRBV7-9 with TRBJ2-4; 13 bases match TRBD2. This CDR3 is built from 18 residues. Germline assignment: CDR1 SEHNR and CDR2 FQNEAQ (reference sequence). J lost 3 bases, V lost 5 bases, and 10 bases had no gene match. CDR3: CASSPPVGLAGSKNIQYF. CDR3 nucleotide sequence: TGTGCCAGCAGCCCACCGGTGGGACTAGCGGGGAGCAAAAACATTCAGTACTTC.

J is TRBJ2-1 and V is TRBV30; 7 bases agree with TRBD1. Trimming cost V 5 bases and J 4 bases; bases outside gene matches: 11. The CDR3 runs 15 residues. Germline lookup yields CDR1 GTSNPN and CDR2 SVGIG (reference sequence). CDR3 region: CAWVIGQEPYNEQFF. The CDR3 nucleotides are TGTGCCTGGGTGATTGGACAGGAGCCGTACAATGAGCAGTTCTTC.

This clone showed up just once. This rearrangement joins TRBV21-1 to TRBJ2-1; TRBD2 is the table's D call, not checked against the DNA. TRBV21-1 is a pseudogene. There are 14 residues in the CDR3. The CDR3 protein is CASSNGSEYNEQFF. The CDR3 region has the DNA TGTGCCAGCAGCAATGGCAGCGAGTACAATGAGCAGTTCTTC.

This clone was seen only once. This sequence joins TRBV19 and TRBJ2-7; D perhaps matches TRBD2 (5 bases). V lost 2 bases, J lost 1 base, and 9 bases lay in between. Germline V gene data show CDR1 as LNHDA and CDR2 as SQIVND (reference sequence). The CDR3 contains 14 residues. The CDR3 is CASSIRGESYEQYF. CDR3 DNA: TGTGCCAGTAGTATACGGGGTGAGTCCTACGAGCAGTACTTC.

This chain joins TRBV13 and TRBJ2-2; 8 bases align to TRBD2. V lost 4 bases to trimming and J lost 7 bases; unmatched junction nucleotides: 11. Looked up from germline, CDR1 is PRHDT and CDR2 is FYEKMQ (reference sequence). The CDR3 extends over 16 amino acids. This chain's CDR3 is CASSYTGTRVGGELFF. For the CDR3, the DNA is TGTGCCAGCAGCTATACCGGGACTAGAGTTGGCGGGGAGCTGTTTTTT.

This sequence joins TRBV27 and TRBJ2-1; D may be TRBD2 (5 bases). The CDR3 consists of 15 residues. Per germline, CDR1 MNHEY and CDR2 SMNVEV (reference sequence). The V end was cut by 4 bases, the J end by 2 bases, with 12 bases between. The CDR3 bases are TGTGCCAGCAGTTCCCCTAGGAGGACCTACAATGAGCAGTTCTTC. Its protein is CASSSPRRTYNEQFF.

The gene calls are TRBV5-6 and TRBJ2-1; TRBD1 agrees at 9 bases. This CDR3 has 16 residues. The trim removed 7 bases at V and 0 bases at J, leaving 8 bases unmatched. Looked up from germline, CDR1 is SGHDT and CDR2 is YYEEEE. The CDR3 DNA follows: TGTGCCAGCGGGGATTCGACAGGGGGCTCCTACAATGAGCAGTTCTTC. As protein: CASGDSTGGSYNEQFF.

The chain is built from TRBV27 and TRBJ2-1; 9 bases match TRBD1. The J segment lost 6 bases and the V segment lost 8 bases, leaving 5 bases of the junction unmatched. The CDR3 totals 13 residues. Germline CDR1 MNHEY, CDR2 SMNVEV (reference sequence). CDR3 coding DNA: TGTGCCAGCTGTGGGACAGGGATCAATGAGCAGTTCTTC. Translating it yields CASCGTGINEQFF.

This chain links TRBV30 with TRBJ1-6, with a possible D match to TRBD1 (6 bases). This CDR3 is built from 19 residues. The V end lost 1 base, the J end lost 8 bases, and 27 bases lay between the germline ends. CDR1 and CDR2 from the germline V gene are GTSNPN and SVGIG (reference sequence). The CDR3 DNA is TGTGCCTGGAGTGGACAACAGGGTGGGGTCGGATTTGGGGATTCACCCCTCCACTTT. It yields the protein CAWSGQQGGVGFGDSPLHF.

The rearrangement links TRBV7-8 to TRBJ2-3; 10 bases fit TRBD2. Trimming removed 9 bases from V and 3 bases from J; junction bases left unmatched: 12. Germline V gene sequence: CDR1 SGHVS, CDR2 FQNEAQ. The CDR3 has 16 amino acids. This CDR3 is CASGSGGAPGTDTQYF. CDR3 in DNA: TGTGCCAGTGGGAGCGGGGGGGCCCCGGGGACAGATACGCAGTATTTT. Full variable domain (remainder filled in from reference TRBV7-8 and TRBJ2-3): GAGVSQSPRYKVAKRGQDVALRCDPISGHVSLFWYQQALGQGPEFLTYFQNEAQLDKSGLPSDRFFAERPEGSVSTLKIQRTQQEDSAVYLCASGSGGAPGTDTQYFGPGTRLTVL.

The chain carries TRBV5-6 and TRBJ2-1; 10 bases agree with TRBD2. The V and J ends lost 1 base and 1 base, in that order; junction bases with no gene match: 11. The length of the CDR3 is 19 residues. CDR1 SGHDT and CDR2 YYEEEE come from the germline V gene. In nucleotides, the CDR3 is TGTGCCAGCAGCTTGCGGGCTAGCGGGAGCAGTAGGTCCTACAATGAGCAGTTCTTC. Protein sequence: CASSLRASGSSRSYNEQFF.

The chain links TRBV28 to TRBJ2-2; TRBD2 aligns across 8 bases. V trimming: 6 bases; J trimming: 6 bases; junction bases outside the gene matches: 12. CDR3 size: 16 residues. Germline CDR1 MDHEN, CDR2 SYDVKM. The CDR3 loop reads CASSPRAGVSPGELFF. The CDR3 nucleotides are TGTGCCAGCAGCCCTCGAGCGGGAGTCTCCCCCGGGGAGCTGTTTTTT.

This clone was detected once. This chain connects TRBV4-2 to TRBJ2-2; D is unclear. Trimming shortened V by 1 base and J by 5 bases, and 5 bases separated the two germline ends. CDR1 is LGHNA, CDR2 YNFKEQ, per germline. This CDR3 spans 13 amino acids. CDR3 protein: CASSQVFTGELFF. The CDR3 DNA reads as TGTGCCAGCAGCCAAGTATTTACCGGGGAGCTGTTTTTT.

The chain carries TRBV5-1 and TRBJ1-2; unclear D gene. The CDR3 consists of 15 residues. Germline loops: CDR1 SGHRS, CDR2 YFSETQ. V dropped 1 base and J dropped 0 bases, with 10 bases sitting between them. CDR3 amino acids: CASSLYTQTNYGYTF. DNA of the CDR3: TGCGCCAGCAGCTTGTACACCCAAACTAACTATGGCTACACCTTC.

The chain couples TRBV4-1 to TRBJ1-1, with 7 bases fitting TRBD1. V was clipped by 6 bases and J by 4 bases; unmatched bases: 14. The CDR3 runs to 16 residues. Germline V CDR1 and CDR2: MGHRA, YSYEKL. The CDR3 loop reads CASRGLFRGGPTEAFF. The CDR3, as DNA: TGCGCCAGCAGGGGATTATTTCGAGGGGGCCCCACTGAAGCTTTCTTT.

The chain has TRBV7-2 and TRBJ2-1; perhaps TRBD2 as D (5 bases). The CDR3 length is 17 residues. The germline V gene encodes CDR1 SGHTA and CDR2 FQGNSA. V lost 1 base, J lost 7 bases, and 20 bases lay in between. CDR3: CASSLGGSGIRANEQFF. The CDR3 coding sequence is TGTGCCAGCAGCTTAGGAGGGAGCGGAATACGCGCGAATGAGCAGTTCTTC.

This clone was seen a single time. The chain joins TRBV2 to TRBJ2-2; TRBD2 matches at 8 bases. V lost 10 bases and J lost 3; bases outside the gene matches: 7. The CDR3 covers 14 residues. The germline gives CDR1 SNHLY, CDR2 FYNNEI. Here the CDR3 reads CAILSGSYTGELFF. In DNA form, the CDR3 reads TGTGCCATACTAAGCGGGAGTTACACCGGGGAGCTGTTTTTT. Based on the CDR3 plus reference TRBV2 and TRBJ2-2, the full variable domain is EPEVTQTPSHQVTQMGQEVILRCVPISNHLYFYWYRQILGQKVEFLVSFYNNEISEKSEIFDDQFSVERPDGSNFTLKIRSTKLEDSAMYFCAILSGSYTGELFFGEGSRLTVL.

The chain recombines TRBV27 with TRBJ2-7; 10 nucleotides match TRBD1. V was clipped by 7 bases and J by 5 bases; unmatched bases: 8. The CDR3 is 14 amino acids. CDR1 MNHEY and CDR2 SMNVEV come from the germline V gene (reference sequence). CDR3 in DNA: TGTGCCAGCACCCTCGGGACAGGGGTCCACGAGCAGTACTTC. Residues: CASTLGTGVHEQYF.